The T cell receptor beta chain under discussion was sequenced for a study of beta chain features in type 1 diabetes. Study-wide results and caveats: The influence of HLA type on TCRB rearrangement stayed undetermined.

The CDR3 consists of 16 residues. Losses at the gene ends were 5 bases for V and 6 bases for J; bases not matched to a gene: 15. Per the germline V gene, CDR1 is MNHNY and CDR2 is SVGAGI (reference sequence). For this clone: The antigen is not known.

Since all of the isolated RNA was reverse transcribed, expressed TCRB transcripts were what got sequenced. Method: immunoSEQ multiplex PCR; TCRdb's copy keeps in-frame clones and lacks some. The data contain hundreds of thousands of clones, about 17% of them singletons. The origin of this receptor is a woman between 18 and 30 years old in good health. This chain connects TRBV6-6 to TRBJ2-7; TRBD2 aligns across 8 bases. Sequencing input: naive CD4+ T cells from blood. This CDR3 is CASSPSPAERESEQYF. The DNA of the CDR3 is TGTGCCAGCAGTCCCTCCCCGGCCGAGCGGGAGAGCGAGCAGTACTTC.